Listed below are T cell receptor beta chains from one sample, sequenced in a study of blood T cell repertoires in COVID-19. The repertoire was sequenced with immunoSEQ multiplex PCR; TCRdb's copy has only in-frame clones and lacks some. The data hold roughly 18,000 clones, with 85% observed a single time. Sequencing was carried out using peripheral blood. The source is a man of 80 years or more with acute or convalescent COVID-19. CDR3s include the opening cysteine and the closing phenylalanine or tryptophan. The order of the fields is V gene, J gene, D gene, clone size, CDR3 protein, CDR3 DNA. A D gene is named only where the DNA matches it firmly. Some rows have no size entry. The others give once, few or many, or a class for an expanded clone.

v_call: TRBV19; j_call: TRBJ1-1; d_call: -; clone_size: -; cdr3_aa: CASTGPVGASETFF; cdr3_nt: TGTGCCAGTACCGGTCCTGTAGGGGCCTCTGAGACTTTCTTT
v_call: TRBV18; j_call: TRBJ2-7; d_call: -; clone_size: -; cdr3_aa: CASSPSRGEQYF; cdr3_nt: TGTGCCAGCTCACCTTCTCGAGGGGAGCAGTACTTC
v_call: TRBV29-1; j_call: TRBJ1-2; d_call: TRBD1; clone_size: once; cdr3_aa: CSVGAGGNYGYTF; cdr3_nt: TGCAGCGTTGGGGCAGGGGGCAACTATGGCTACACCTTC
v_call: TRBV3-1/TRBV3-2; j_call: TRBJ1-6; d_call: TRBD1; clone_size: -; cdr3_aa: CASSLGQGNSPLHF; cdr3_nt: TGTGCCAGCAGCTTGGGACAGGGAAATTCACCCCTCCACTTT
v_call: TRBV6-5; j_call: TRBJ2-7; d_call: -; clone_size: few; cdr3_aa: CASSPARDTYEQYF; cdr3_nt: TGTGCCAGCAGTCCCGCCCGGGACACCTACGAGCAGTACTTC
v_call: TRBV5-5; j_call: TRBJ1-3; d_call: -; clone_size: -; cdr3_aa: CASSLDHRVNTIYF; cdr3_nt: TGTGCCAGCAGCTTGGATCACAGGGTAAACACCATATATTTT
v_call: TRBV28; j_call: TRBJ1-1; d_call: -; clone_size: -; cdr3_aa: CASNIRDQGEAFF; cdr3_nt: TGTGCCAGCAACATCAGGGATCAAGGTGAAGCTTTCTTT
v_call: TRBV6-2/TRBV6-3; j_call: TRBJ1-6; d_call: -; clone_size: few; cdr3_aa: CASSLTGSDSPLHF; cdr3_nt: TGTGCCAGCAGTCTCACAGGGTCCGATTCACCCCTCCACTTT
v_call: TRBV14; j_call: TRBJ1-2; d_call: -; clone_size: -; cdr3_aa: CASSPGGPHLIHGYTF; cdr3_nt: TGTGCCAGCAGCCCGGGAGGTCCCCACCTCATCCATGGCTACACCTTC
v_call: TRBV6-2/TRBV6-3; j_call: TRBJ2-7; d_call: -; clone_size: large; cdr3_aa: CASSYPQEQYF; cdr3_nt: TGTGCCAGCAGTTACCCCCAGGAGCAGTACTTC
v_call: TRBV3-1/TRBV3-2; j_call: TRBJ2-3; d_call: TRBD1; clone_size: -; cdr3_aa: CASSQDTRDRGPTDTQYF; cdr3_nt: TGTGCCAGCAGCCAAGATACGCGGGACAGGGGACCCACAGATACGCAGTATTTT
v_call: TRBV15; j_call: TRBJ1-2; d_call: TRBD1; clone_size: once; cdr3_aa: CATSSRTGGDGYTF; cdr3_nt: TGTGCCACCAGTAGCCGTACAGGGGGGGATGGCTACACCTTC
v_call: TRBV30; j_call: TRBJ1-1; d_call: TRBD1; clone_size: -; cdr3_aa: CAWSVILQQGMSTEAFF; cdr3_nt: TGTGCCTGGAGTGTAATCCTTCAACAGGGGATGAGCACTGAAGCTTTCTTT
v_call: TRBV6-2/TRBV6-3; j_call: TRBJ2-5; d_call: -; clone_size: -; cdr3_aa: CASSREETQYF; cdr3_nt: TGTGCCAGCAGCCGAGAAGAGACCCAGTACTTC
v_call: TRBV18; j_call: TRBJ1-1; d_call: TRBD1; clone_size: once; cdr3_aa: CASSPRATGWVTEAFF; cdr3_nt: TGTGCCAGCTCACCACGAGCGACAGGGTGGGTCACTGAAGCTTTCTTT
v_call: TRBV30; j_call: TRBJ2-6; d_call: -; clone_size: -; cdr3_aa: CAWSRPRGYYSGANVLTF; cdr3_nt: TGTGCCTGGAGCAGACCCAGGGGATATTACTCTGGGGCCAACGTCCTGACTTTC
v_call: TRBV7-2; j_call: TRBJ2-7; d_call: -; clone_size: -; cdr3_aa: CASSPNREYEQYF; cdr3_nt: TGTGCCAGCAGCCCTAACAGGGAATACGAGCAGTACTTC
v_call: TRBV27; j_call: TRBJ2-3; d_call: -; clone_size: -; cdr3_aa: CASRVHGEVPHTDTQYF; cdr3_nt: TGTGCCAGCAGAGTTCACGGGGAGGTTCCACACACAGATACGCAGTATTTT
v_call: TRBV9; j_call: TRBJ1-6; d_call: TRBD1; clone_size: -; cdr3_aa: CASSEGDSTTLHF; cdr3_nt: TGTGCCAGCAGCGAGGGGGACAGCACGACCCTCCACTTT
v_call: TRBV4-2; j_call: TRBJ1-4; d_call: TRBD1; clone_size: -; cdr3_aa: CASRTGGETNEKLFF; cdr3_nt: TGTGCCAGCAGGACAGGGGGAGAGACTAATGAAAAACTGTTTTTT
v_call: TRBV5-6; j_call: TRBJ2-1; d_call: -; clone_size: -; cdr3_aa: CASSRGTIDEQFF; cdr3_nt: TGTGCCAGCAGCCGAGGCACAATCGATGAGCAGTTCTTC
v_call: TRBV28; j_call: TRBJ2-3; d_call: TRBD2; clone_size: -; cdr3_aa: CASRRAGVSTDTQYF; cdr3_nt: TGTGCCAGCAGAAGAGCGGGGGTTAGCACAGATACGCAGTATTTT
v_call: TRBV19; j_call: TRBJ2-7; d_call: TRBD1; clone_size: -; cdr3_aa: CASSMDRGYEQYF; cdr3_nt: TGTGCCAGTAGTATGGACAGGGGGTACGAGCAGTACTTC
v_call: TRBV3-1/TRBV3-2; j_call: TRBJ2-1; d_call: -; clone_size: -; cdr3_aa: CASSQGSNNEQFF; cdr3_nt: TGTGCCAGCAGCCAGGGGAGTAACAATGAGCAGTTCTTC
v_call: TRBV15; j_call: TRBJ1-2; d_call: -; clone_size: -; cdr3_aa: CATSRIRGVGNNGYTF; cdr3_nt: TGTGCCACCAGCAGAATAAGGGGTGTAGGGAACAATGGCTACACCTTC
v_call: TRBV7-9; j_call: TRBJ1-4; d_call: TRBD1; clone_size: -; cdr3_aa: CASSLSGTGYEKLFF; cdr3_nt: TGTGCCAGCAGTCTCTCCGGGACAGGGTATGAAAAACTGTTTTTT
v_call: TRBV7-9; j_call: TRBJ1-2; d_call: TRBD1; clone_size: once; cdr3_aa: CASSLYGQGTYGYTF; cdr3_nt: TGTGCCAGCAGCTTATACGGACAGGGAACCTATGGCTACACCTTC
v_call: TRBV19; j_call: TRBJ1-1; d_call: -; clone_size: -; cdr3_aa: CASSAQIMNTEAFF; cdr3_nt: TGTGCCAGTAGTGCACAGATTATGAACACTGAAGCTTTCTTT
v_call: TRBV18; j_call: TRBJ1-2; d_call: TRBD1; clone_size: -; cdr3_aa: CASSPMIDRGGMGYTF; cdr3_nt: TGTGCCAGCTCACCCATGATCGACAGGGGCGGGATGGGCTACACCTTC
v_call: TRBV6-6; j_call: TRBJ1-5; d_call: -; clone_size: -; cdr3_aa: CASSYLGAPNQPQHF; cdr3_nt: TGTGCCAGCAGTTACTTGGGGGCCCCCAATCAGCCCCAGCATTTT
v_call: TRBV19; j_call: TRBJ1-1; d_call: -; clone_size: -; cdr3_aa: CASSMVRGRGPEAFF; cdr3_nt: TGTGCCAGTAGTATGGTCAGGGGCCGAGGGCCTGAAGCTTTCTTT
v_call: TRBV30; j_call: TRBJ2-2; d_call: -; clone_size: once; cdr3_aa: CAWNRVGTGELFF; cdr3_nt: TGTGCCTGGAACAGGGTGGGGACCGGGGAGCTGTTTTTT
v_call: TRBV29-1; j_call: TRBJ1-5; d_call: TRBD1; clone_size: -; cdr3_aa: CSAATGGGNQPQHF; cdr3_nt: TGCAGCGCTGCAACAGGGGGTGGCAATCAGCCCCAGCATTTT
v_call: TRBV5-6; j_call: TRBJ2-3; d_call: TRBD2; clone_size: -; cdr3_aa: CASSLFSPSGGTDTQYF; cdr3_nt: TGTGCCAGCAGCCTATTTTCCCCTAGCGGGGGAACAGATACGCAGTATTTT
v_call: TRBV7-9; j_call: TRBJ2-1; d_call: TRBD2; clone_size: -; cdr3_aa: CASSRTTSGGLSSYNEQFF; cdr3_nt: TGTGCCAGCAGCCGAACGACGAGCGGGGGGCTCTCCTCCTACAATGAGCAGTTCTTC
v_call: TRBV6-1; j_call: TRBJ2-1; d_call: TRBD1; clone_size: -; cdr3_aa: CASSDRDRGHQFF; cdr3_nt: TGTGCCAGCAGTGACCGGGACAGGGGACATCAGTTCTTC
v_call: TRBV12-3/TRBV12-4; j_call: TRBJ1-6; d_call: -; clone_size: -; cdr3_aa: CATLILVQSPLHF; cdr3_nt: TGTGCCACCCTGATCTTAGTACAGTCACCCCTCCACTTT
v_call: TRBV2; j_call: TRBJ1-6; d_call: TRBD1; clone_size: -; cdr3_aa: CASSAGQGYSPLHF; cdr3_nt: TGTGCCAGCAGTGCCGGACAGGGGTATTCACCCCTCCACTTT
v_call: TRBV30; j_call: TRBJ1-6; d_call: -; clone_size: -; cdr3_aa: CAWSVLTGNSPLHF; cdr3_nt: TGTGCCTGGAGTGTACTTACAGGGAATTCACCCCTCCACTTT
v_call: TRBV6-2/TRBV6-3; j_call: TRBJ2-7; d_call: TRBD2; clone_size: -; cdr3_aa: CASSLGLAAAYEQYF; cdr3_nt: TGTGCCAGCAGTTTGGGACTAGCGGCTGCCTACGAGCAGTACTTC
v_call: TRBV6-2/TRBV6-3; j_call: TRBJ2-7; d_call: TRBD2; clone_size: -; cdr3_aa: CASSPWSGGAYEQYF; cdr3_nt: TGTGCCAGCAGCCCCTGGAGCGGGGGGGCCTACGAGCAGTACTTC
v_call: TRBV5-5; j_call: TRBJ1-1; d_call: TRBD1; clone_size: -; cdr3_aa: CASSLVPRGPVNTEAFF; cdr3_nt: TGTGCCAGCAGCTTAGTTCCGAGGGGGCCGGTGAACACTGAAGCTTTCTTT
v_call: TRBV7-8; j_call: TRBJ1-1; d_call: -; clone_size: -; cdr3_aa: CASSSGGRPAEAFF; cdr3_nt: TGTGCCAGCAGCAGCGGGGGGCGCCCCGCTGAAGCTTTCTTT
v_call: TRBV6-2/TRBV6-3; j_call: TRBJ1-5; d_call: TRBD1; clone_size: -; cdr3_aa: CASRPRTGSPNSNQPQHF; cdr3_nt: TGTGCCAGCAGACCTCGGACAGGTTCCCCAAATAGCAATCAGCCCCAGCATTTT
v_call: TRBV4-1; j_call: TRBJ2-3; d_call: TRBD1; clone_size: -; cdr3_aa: CASSPGTDSTDTQYF; cdr3_nt: TGCGCCAGCAGCCCCGGGACAGATAGCACAGATACGCAGTATTTT
v_call: TRBV24-1; j_call: TRBJ1-1; d_call: -; clone_size: -; cdr3_aa: CATIHPRQAPMNTEAFF; cdr3_nt: TGTGCCACCATCCACCCTAGACAGGCCCCCATGAACACTGAAGCTTTCTTT
v_call: TRBV27; j_call: TRBJ1-6; d_call: TRBD1; clone_size: -; cdr3_aa: CASSSPTRQGRRNSPLHF; cdr3_nt: TGTGCCAGCAGTTCCCCAACACGACAGGGAAGAAGAAATTCACCCCTCCACTTT
v_call: TRBV14; j_call: TRBJ1-2; d_call: TRBD1; clone_size: -; cdr3_aa: CASSSDRGYGYTF; cdr3_nt: TGTGCCAGCAGCTCGGACAGGGGGTATGGCTACACCTTC
v_call: TRBV28; j_call: TRBJ2-3; d_call: TRBD2; clone_size: -; cdr3_aa: CASSSPGLELDTQYF; cdr3_nt: TGTGCCAGCAGCTCCCCGGGACTAGAGTTAGATACGCAGTATTTT
v_call: TRBV7-2; j_call: TRBJ2-3; d_call: TRBD2; clone_size: -; cdr3_aa: CASSLAVSRGGWQYF; cdr3_nt: TGTGCCAGCAGCTTAGCCGTTTCGCGGGGGGGCTGGCAGTATTTT
v_call: TRBV5-4; j_call: TRBJ2-6; d_call: -; clone_size: -; cdr3_aa: CASSPGEANVLTF; cdr3_nt: TGTGCCAGCAGCCCCGGGGAGGCCAACGTCCTGACTTTC
v_call: TRBV7-3; j_call: TRBJ2-7; d_call: -; clone_size: -; cdr3_aa: CASSPGVSYEQYF; cdr3_nt: TGTGCCAGCAGCCCAGGGGTCTCCTACGAGCAGTACTTC
v_call: TRBV12-3/TRBV12-4; j_call: TRBJ2-7; d_call: TRBD1; clone_size: -; cdr3_aa: CASRKSDRPEQYF; cdr3_nt: TGTGCCAGCAGGAAGTCGGACAGGCCCGAGCAGTACTTC